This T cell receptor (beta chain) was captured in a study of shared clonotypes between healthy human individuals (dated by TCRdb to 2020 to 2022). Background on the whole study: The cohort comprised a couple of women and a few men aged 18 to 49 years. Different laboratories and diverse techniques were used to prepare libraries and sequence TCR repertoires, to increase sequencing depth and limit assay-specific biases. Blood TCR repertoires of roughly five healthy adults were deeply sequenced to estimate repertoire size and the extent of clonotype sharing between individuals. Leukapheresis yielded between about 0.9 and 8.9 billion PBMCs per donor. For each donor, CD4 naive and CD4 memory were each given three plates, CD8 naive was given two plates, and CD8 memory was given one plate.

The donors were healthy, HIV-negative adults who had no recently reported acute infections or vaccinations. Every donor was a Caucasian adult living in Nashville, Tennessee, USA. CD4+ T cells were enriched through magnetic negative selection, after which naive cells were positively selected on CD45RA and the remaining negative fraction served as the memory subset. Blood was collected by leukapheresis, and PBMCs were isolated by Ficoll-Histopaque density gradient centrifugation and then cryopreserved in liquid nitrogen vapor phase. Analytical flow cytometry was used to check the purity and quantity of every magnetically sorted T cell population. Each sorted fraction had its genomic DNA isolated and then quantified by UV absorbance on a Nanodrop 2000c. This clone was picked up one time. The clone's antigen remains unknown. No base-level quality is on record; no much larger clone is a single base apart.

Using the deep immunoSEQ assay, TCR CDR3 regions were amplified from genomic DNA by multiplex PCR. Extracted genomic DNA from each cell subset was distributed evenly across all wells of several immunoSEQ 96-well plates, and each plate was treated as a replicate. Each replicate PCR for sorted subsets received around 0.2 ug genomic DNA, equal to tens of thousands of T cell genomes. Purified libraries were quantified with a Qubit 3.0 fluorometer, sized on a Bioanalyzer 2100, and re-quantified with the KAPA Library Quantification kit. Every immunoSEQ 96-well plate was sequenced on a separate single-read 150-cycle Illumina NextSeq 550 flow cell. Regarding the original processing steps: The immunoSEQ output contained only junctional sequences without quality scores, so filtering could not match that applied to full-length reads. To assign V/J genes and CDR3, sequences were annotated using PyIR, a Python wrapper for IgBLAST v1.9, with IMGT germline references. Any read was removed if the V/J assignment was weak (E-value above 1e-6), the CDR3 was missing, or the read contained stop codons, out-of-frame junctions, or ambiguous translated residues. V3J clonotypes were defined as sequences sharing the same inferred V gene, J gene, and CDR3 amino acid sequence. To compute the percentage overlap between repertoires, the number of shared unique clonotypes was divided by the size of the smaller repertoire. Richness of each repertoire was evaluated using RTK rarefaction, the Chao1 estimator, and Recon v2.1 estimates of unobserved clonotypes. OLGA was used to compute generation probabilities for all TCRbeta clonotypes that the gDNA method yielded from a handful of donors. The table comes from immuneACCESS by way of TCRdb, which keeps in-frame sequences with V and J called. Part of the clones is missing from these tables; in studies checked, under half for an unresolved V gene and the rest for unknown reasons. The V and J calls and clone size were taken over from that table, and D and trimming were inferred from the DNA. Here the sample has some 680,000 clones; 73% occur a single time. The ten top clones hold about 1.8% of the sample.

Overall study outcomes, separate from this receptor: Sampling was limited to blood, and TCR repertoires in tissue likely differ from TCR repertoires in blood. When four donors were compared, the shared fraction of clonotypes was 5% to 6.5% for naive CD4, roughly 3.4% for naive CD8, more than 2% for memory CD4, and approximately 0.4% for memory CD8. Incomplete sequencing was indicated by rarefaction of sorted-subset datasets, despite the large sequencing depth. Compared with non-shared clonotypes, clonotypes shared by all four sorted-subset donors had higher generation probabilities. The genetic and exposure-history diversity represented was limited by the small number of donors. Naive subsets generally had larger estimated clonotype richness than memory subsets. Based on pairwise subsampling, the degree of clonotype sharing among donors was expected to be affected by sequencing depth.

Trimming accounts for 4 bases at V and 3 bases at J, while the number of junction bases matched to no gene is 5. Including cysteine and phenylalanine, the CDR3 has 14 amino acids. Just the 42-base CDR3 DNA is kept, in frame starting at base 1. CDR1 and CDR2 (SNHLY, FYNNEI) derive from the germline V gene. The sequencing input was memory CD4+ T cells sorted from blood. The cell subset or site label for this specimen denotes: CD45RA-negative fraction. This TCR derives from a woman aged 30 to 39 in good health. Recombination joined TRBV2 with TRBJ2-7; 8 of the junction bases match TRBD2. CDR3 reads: CASSGTSTDYEQYF. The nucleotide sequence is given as TGTGCCAGCAGTGGGACTAGCACCGACTACGAGCAGTACTTC.